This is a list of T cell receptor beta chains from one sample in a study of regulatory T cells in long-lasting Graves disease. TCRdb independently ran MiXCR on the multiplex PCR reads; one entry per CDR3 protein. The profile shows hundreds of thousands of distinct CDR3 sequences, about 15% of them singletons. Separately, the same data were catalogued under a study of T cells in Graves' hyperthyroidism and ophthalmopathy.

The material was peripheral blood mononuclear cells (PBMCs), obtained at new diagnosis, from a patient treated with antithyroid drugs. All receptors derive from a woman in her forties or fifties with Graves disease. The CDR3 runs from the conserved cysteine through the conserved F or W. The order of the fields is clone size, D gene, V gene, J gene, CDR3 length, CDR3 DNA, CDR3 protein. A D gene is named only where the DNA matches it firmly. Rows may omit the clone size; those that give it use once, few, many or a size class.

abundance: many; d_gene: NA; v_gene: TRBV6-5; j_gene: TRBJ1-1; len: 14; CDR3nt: TGTGCCAGCAGTTACTTGGCGCAGAACACTGAAGCTTTCTTT; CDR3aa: CASSYLAQNTEAFF
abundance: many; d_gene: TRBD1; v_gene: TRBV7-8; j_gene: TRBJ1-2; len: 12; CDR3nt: TGTGCCAGCAGCTCGATCGAGACAGGGAATACCTTC; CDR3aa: CASSSIETGNTF
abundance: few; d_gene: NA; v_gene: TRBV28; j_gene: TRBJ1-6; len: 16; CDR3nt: TGTGCCAGCAGTTCCCATCGACGGTCCTATAATTCACCCCTCCACTTT; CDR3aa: CASSSHRRSYNSPLHF
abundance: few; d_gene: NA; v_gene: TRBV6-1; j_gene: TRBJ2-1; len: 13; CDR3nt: TGTGCCAGCAGTGAATCGACGGCGGCTGAGCAGTTCTTC; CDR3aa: CASSESTAAEQFF
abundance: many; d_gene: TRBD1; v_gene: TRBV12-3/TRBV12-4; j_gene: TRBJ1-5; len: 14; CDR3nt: TGTGCCAGCAGAACCACAGGGGGCAATCAGCCCCAGCATTTT; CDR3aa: CASRTTGGNQPQHF
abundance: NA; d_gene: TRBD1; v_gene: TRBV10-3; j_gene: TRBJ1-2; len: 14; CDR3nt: TGTGCCATCAGTCCCGGGACAGGGGGCAAAGGCTACACCTTC; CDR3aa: CAISPGTGGKGYTF
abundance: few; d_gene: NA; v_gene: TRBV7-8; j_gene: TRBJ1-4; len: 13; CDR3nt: TGTGCCAGCAGCTTGATCAGCGTTGAAAAACTGTTTTTT; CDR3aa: CASSLISVEKLFF
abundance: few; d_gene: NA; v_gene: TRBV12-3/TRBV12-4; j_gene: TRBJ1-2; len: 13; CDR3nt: TGTGCCAGCAGAACCCGGGCGGCAGGAGGCTACACCTTC; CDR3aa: CASRTRAAGGYTF
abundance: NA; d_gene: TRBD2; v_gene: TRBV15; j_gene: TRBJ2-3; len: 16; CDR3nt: TGTGCCACCAGCAGACAGAGCGGGGGGGCCTCAGATACGCAGTATTTT; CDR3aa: CATSRQSGGASDTQYF
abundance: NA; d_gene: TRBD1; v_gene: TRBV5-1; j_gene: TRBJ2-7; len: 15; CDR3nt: TGCGCCAGCAGCTTGAGCGGGACAGGGGTCTACGAGCAGTACTTC; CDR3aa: CASSLSGTGVYEQYF
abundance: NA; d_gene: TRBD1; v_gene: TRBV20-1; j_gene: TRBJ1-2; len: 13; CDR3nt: TGCAGTGCACTTTCAGGGGGCGGCTATGGCTACACCTTC; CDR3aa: CSALSGGGYGYTF
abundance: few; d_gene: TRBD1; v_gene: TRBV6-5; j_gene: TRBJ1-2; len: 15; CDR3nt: TGTGCCAGCAGTTACCCCAGACAGGGGGGCTATGGCTACACCTTC; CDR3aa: CASSYPRQGGYGYTF
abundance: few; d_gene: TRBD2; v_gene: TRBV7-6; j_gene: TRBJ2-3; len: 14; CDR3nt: TGTGCCAGCAGCACTAGCGGGGGCCCCTCTACGCAGTATTTT; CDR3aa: CASSTSGGPSTQYF
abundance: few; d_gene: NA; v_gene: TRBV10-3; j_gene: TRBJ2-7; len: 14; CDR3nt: TGTGCCATCAGTGAAGCCCGGTTTTCCTACGAGCAGTACTTC; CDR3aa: CAISEARFSYEQYF
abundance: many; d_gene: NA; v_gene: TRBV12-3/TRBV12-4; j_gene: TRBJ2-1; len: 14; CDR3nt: TGTGCCAGCAGTTTCCGGGAGGGGGCAAATGAGCAGTTCTTC; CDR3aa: CASSFREGANEQFF
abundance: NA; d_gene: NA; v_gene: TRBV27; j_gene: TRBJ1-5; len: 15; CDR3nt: TGTGCCAGCAGGAAGGAGGGTCCTAGCAATCAGCCCCAGCATTTT; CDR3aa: CASRKEGPSNQPQHF
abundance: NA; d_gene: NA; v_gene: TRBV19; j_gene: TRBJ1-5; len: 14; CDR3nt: TGTGCCAGTAGTATTCTTCCAGTCAATCAGCCCCAGCATTTT; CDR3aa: CASSILPVNQPQHF
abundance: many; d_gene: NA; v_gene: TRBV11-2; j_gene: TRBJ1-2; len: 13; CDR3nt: TGTGCCAGCGGCCAGGAGAGCGTCTATGGCTACACCTTC; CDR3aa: CASGQESVYGYTF
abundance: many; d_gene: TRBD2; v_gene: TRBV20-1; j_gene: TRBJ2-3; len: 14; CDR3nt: TGCAGTGCCGGTCTAGCGGGGGGGCGCGATACGCAGTATTTT; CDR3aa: CSAGLAGGRDTQYF
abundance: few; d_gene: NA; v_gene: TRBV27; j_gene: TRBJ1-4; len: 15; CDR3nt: TGTGCCAGCAGGATACAGGCTTCCCGTAGGGAAAAACTGTTTTTT; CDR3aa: CASRIQASRREKLFF
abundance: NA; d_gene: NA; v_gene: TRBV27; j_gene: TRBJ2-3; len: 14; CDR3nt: TGTGCCAGCTCTCCGGTCCTCAGCACAGATACGCAGTATTTT; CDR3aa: CASSPVLSTDTQYF
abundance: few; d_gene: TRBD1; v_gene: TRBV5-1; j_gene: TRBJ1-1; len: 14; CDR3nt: TGCGCCAGTGGACAGGGGGCACAGAACACTGAAGCTTTCTTT; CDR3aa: CASGQGAQNTEAFF
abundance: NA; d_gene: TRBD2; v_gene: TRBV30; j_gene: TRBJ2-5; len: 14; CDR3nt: TGTGCCTGGAGTGGGACTAGAGAGGGGGAGACCCAGTACTTC; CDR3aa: CAWSGTREGETQYF
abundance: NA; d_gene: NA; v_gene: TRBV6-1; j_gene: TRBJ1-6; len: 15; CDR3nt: TGTGCCAGCACTTCCGGTCTCGGAGGGAATTCACCCCTCCACTTT; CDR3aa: CASTSGLGGNSPLHF
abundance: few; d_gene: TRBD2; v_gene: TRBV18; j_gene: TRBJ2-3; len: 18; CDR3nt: TGTGCCAGCTCACCTGTCCGCGGGGGAATCTCTAGCACAGATACGCAGTATTTT; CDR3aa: CASSPVRGGISSTDTQYF
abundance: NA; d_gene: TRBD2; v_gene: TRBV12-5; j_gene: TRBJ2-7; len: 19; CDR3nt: TGTGCTAGTGGTTTGGTCCTAGCGGGGGCGTCTCGTTCATCTTACGAGCAGTACTTC; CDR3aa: CASGLVLAGASRSSYEQYF
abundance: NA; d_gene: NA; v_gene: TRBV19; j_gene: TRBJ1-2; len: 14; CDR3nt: TGTGCCAGTACCTTCGGACAAGCGGCCTATGGCTACACCTTC; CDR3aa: CASTFGQAAYGYTF
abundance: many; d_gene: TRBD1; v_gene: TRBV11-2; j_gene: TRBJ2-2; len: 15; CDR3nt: TGTGCCAGCAGCTCCCGACAGGGGAACACCGGGGAGCTGTTTTTT; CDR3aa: CASSSRQGNTGELFF
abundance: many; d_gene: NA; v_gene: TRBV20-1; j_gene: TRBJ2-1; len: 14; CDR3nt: TGCAGTGCATTCGACAAAATCGGTAACAATGAGCAGTTCTTC; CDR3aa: CSAFDKIGNNEQFF
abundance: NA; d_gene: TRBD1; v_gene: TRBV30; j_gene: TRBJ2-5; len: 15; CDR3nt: TGTGCCTGGAGTCTAAAGACAGGGGGCGGAGAGACCCAGTACTTC; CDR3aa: CAWSLKTGGGETQYF
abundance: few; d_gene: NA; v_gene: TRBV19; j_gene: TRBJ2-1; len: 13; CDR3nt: TGTGCCAGTAGGCCCTCAACCTACAATGAGCAGTTCTTC; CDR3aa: CASRPSTYNEQFF
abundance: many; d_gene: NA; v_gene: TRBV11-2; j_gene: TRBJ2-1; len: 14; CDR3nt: TGTGCCAGCAGCTTGGGACACGATTTTGATGAGCAGTTCTTC; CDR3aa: CASSLGHDFDEQFF
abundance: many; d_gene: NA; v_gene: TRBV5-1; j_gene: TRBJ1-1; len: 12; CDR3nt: TGCGCCAGCAGCCCCCCGGGACCTGAAGCTTTCTTT; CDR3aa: CASSPPGPEAFF
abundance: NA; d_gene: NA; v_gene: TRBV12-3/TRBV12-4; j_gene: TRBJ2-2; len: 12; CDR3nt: TGTGCCAGCACTCCAGGCTTCGAGGGGCTGTTTTTT; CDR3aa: CASTPGFEGLFF
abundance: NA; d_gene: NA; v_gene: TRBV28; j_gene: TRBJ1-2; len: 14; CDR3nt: TGTGCCAGCAGATCCGGGACGGAGTTCTATGGCTACACCTTC; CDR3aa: CASRSGTEFYGYTF
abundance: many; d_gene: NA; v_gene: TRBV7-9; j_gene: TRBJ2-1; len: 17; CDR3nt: TGTGCCAGCAGCTTACGAGGTTCGTGGCCTGGGGGCAATGAGCAGTTCTTC; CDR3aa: CASSLRGSWPGGNEQFF
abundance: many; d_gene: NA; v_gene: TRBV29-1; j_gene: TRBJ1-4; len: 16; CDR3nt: TGCAGCGCACTGCAGACAGACAAGCCAACTAATGAAAAACTGTTTTTT; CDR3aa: CSALQTDKPTNEKLFF
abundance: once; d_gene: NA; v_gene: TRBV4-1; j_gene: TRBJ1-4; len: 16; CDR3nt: TGCGCCAGCAGCCGAAAAACCAGGGACTCTAATGAAAAACTGTTTTTT; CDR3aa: CASSRKTRDSNEKLFF
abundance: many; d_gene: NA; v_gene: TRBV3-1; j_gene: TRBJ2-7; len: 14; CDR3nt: TGTGCCAGCAGCCAAGCCCCAGAACTGTACGAGCAGTACTTC; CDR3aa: CASSQAPELYEQYF
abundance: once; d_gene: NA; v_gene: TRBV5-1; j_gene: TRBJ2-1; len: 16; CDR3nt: TGTGCCAGCAGCCCGGAGGCGGACTACTCGGGGGACACTAAGTTCTTC; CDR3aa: CASSPEADYSGDTKFF
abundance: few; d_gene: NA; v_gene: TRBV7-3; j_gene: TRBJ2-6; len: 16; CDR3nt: TGTGCCAGCAGCTTAACTCGGGAAGCAGGGGCCAACGTCCTGACTTTC; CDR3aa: CASSLTREAGANVLTF